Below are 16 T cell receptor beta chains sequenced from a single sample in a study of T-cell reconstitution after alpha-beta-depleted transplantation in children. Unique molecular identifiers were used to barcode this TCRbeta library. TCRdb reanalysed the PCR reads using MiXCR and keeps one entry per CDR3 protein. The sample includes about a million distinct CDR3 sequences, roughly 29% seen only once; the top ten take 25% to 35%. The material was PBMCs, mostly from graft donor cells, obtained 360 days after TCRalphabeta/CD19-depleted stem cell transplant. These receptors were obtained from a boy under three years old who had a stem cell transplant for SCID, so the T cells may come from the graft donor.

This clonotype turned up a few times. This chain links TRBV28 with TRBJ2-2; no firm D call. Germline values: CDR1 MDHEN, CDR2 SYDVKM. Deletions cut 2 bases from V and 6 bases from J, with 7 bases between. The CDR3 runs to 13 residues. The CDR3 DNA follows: TGTGCCAGCAGTTTAAATCAGCCCGGGGAGCTGTTTTTT. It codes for CASSLNQPGELFF. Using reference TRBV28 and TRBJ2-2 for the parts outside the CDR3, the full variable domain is DVKVTQSSRYLVKRTGEKVFLECVQDMDHENMFWYRQDPGLGLRLIYFSYDVKMKEKGDIPEGYSVSREKKERFSLILESASTNQTSMYLCASSLNQPGELFFGEGSRLTVL.

The CDR3 here is CSARTRTRDNQPQHF. The CDR3 nucleotides are TGCAGTGCTAGAACCCGGACACGAGACAATCAGCCCCAGCATTTT. The J gene is TRBJ1-5, the V gene TRBV20-1, with D tentatively TRBD1 (5 bases). Germline V gives CDR1 DFQATT, CDR2 SNEGSKA (reference sequence). The CDR3 sequence is 15 residues long. With 2 bases removed from V and 3 bases from J, the gap between germline ends came to 14 bases.

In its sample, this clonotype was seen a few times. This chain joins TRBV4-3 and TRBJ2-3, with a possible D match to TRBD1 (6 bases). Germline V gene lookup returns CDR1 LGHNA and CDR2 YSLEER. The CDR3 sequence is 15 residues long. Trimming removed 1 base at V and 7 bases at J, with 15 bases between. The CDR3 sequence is CASSQADFQGNTQYF. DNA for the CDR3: TGCGCCAGCAGCCAAGCGGACTTTCAGGGGAATACGCAGTATTTT.

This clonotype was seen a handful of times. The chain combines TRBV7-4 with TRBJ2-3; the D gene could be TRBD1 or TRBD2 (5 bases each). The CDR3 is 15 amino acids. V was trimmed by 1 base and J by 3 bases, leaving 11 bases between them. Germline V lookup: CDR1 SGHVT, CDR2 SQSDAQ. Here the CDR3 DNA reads TGTGCCAGCAGCTTAGATGGGGGTCTGACAGATACGCAGTATTTT. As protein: CASSLDGGLTDTQYF.

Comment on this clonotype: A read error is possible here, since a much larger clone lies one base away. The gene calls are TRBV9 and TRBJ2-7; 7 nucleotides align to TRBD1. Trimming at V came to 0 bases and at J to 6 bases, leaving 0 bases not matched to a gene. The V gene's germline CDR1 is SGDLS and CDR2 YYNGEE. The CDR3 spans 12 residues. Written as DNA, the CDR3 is TGTGCCAGCAGCGTAGACAGGGGCGAGCAGTACTTC. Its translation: CASSVDRGEQYF.

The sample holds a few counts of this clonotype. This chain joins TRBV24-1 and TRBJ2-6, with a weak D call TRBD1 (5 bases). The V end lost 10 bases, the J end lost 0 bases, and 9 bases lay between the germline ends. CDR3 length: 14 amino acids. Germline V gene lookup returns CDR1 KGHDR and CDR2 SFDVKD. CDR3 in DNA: TGTGCCACACAAGACAGCTCTGGGGCCAACGTCCTGACTTTC. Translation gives CATQDSSGANVLTF.

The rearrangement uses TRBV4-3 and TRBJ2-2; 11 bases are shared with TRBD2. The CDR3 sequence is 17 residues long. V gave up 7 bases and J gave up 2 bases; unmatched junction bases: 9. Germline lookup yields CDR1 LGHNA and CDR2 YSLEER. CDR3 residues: CASTLLTSGTNTGELFF. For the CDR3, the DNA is TGCGCCAGCACCCTTTTGACTAGCGGGACAAACACCGGGGAGCTGTTTTTT.

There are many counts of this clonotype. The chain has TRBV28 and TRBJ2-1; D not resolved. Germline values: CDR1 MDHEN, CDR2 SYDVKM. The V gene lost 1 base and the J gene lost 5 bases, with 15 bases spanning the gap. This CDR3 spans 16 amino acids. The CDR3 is CASSLSNLRHHNEQFF. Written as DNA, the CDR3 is TGTGCCAGCAGTTTATCTAACCTTCGACACCACAATGAGCAGTTCTTC.

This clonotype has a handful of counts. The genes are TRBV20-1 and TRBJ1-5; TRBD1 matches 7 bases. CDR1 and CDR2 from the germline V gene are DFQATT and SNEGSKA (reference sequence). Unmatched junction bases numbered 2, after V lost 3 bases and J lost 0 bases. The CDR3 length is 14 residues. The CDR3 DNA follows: TGCAGTGCTAGTTGGACAGGTAGCAATCAGCCCCAGCATTTT. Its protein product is CSASWTGSNQPQHF.

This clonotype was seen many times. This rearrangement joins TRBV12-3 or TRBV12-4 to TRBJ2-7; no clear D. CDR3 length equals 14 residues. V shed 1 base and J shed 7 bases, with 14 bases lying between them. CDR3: CASSLDFVPREQYF. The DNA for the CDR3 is TGTGCCAGCAGTTTAGATTTCGTCCCGAGAGAGCAGTACTTC.

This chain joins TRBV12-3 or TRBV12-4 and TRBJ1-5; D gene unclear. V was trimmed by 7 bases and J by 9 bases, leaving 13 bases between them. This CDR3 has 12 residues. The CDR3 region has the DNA TGTGCCAGCACCCACGACGTCGGGCCCCAGCATTTT. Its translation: CASTHDVGPQHF.

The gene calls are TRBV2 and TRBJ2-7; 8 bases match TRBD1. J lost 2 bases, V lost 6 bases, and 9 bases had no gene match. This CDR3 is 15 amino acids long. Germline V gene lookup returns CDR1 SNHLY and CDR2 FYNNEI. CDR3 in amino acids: CASSLGTGSTYEQYF. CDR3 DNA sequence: TGTGCCAGCAGCCTCGGGACAGGTTCAACCTACGAGCAGTACTTC.

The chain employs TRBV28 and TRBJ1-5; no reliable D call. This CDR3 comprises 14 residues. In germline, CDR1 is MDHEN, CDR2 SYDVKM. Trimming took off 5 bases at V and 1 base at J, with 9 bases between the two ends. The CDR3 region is CASSTWPSNQPQHF. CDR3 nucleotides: TGTGCCAGCAGTACATGGCCGAGCAATCAGCCCCAGCATTTT.

The CDR3 sequence is CASSPRGGEEKLFF. The CDR3 DNA follows: TGCGCCAGCAGCCCCCGGGGGGGAGAGGAAAAACTGTTTTTT. This chain joins TRBV5-1 and TRBJ1-4; D may be TRBD1 (5 bases). Per germline, CDR1 SGHRS and CDR2 YFSETQ. This CDR3 has 14 residues. The germline V and J ends were trimmed by 4 bases and 8 bases, with 15 bases remaining between them.

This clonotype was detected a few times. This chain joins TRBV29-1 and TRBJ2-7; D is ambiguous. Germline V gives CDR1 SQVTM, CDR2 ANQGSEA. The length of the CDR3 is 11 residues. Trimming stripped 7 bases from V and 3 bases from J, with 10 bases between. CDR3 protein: CSDPEVYEQYF. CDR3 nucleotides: TGCAGCGATCCCGAAGTCTACGAGCAGTACTTC.

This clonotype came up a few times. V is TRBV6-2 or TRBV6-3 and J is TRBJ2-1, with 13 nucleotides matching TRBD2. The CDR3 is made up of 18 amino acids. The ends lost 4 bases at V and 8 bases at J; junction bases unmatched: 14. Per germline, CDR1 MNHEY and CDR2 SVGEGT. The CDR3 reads CASSSAPLLAGGSHEQFF. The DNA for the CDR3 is TGTGCCAGCAGTTCCGCCCCCCTACTAGCGGGGGGGTCGCATGAGCAGTTCTTC.